The 30 T cell receptor beta chains in this list originate from one sample, sequenced in a study of cytomegalovirus exposure and HLA in healthy donors. The PCR used 60 Vbeta and 13 Jbeta primers. Measured with immunoSEQ multiplex PCR; TCRdb has only the in-frame clones, and not every one. Of more than 200,000 clones detected, about 70% appear once; the ten largest clones hold less than 3%. Specimen: PBMCs. These receptors were obtained from a middle-aged man in good health and CMV-seropositive.

The chain is built from TRBV28 and TRBJ2-5; 9 bases align to TRBD1. The J call could be wrong; TRBJ2-7 is a better fit for the DNA end. CDR1 is MDHEN, CDR2 SYDVKM, per germline. The CDR3 contains 16 residues. In DNA, the CDR3 is TGTGCCAGCAGTTCCACCGGGACAGGGAGCTCCTACGAGCAGTACTTC. This translates into CASSSTGTGSSYEQYF.

This chain connects TRBV18 to TRBJ1-3; D remains ambiguous. V gave up 2 bases and J gave up 2 bases, with 13 bases separating them. Germline lookup yields CDR1 KGHSH and CDR2 LQKENI. The CDR3 is 16 amino acids. In DNA form, the CDR3 reads TGTGCCAGCTCACCAAACCCGCCAGAAGCTGGAAACACCATATATTTT. It codes for CASSPNPPEAGNTIYF. The full variable domain, with the rest looked up from reference TRBV18 and TRBJ1-3, is NAGVMQNPRHLVRRRGQEARLRCSPMKGHSHVYWYRQLPEEGLKFMVYLQKENIIDESGMPKERFSAEFPKEGPSILRIQQVVRGDSAAYFCASSPNPPEAGNTIYFGEGSWLTVV.

This clone was detected a few times. The rearrangement links TRBV7-2 to TRBJ2-1; 9 nucleotides match TRBD1. The ends lost 1 base at V and 4 bases at J; junction bases unmatched: 14. Germline assignment: CDR1 SGHTA and CDR2 FQGNSA. This CDR3 spans 19 amino acids. Written as DNA, the CDR3 is TGTGCCAGCAGCTTAGAGGGACAGGGTAGCTTTCCTTCTTACAATGAGCAGTTCTTC. This codes for CASSLEGQGSFPSYNEQFF.

The rearrangement uses TRBV18 and TRBJ2-6; D is unclear. This CDR3 spans 17 amino acids. CDR1 and CDR2 (germline): KGHSH, LQKENI. V was cut by 6 bases and J by 0 bases, with 15 bases left in between. The CDR3 DNA reads as TGTGCCAGCTCGAGCCTGGGCCCCTCCTCTGGGGCCAACGTCCTGACTTTC. Protein product: CASSSLGPSSGANVLTF.

The chain has TRBV5-1 and TRBJ2-7; 8 nucleotides line up with TRBD2. V shed 0 bases, J shed 0 bases, and the junction held 8 bases outside the gene matches. Germline CDR1 reads SGHRS; CDR2 reads YFSETQ. The length of the CDR3 is 17 residues. The CDR3 region is CASSLGMGGGSSYEQYF. As DNA, the CDR3 is TGCGCCAGCAGCTTGGGGATGGGCGGGGGGTCCTCCTACGAGCAGTACTTC. Full variable domain (missing parts from reference TRBV5-1 and TRBJ2-7): KAGVTQTPRYLIKTRGQQVTLSCSPISGHRSVSWYQQTPGQGLQFLFEYFSETQRNKGNFPGRFSGRQFSNSRSEMNVSTLELGDSALYLCASSLGMGGGSSYEQYFGPGTRLTVT.

Only a few counts were recorded for this clone. The chain employs TRBV5-8 and TRBJ1-4, with D maybe TRBD1 (6 bases). Between the trimmed V and J ends, which lost 0 bases and 6 bases, there was a span of 9 bases. The germline CDR1 and CDR2 sequences are SGHTS and YDEGEE. The CDR3 sequence is 14 residues long. The CDR3 is CASSLGQGYEKLFF. The CDR3 DNA reads TGTGCCAGCAGCTTGGGGCAGGGGTATGAAAAACTGTTTTTT.

The chain links TRBV11-2 to TRBJ2-5; 8 nucleotides line up with TRBD2. This CDR3 has 15 residues. Germline loops: CDR1 SGHAT, CDR2 FQNNGV. V gave up 6 bases and J gave up 1 base; unmatched junction bases: 7. The CDR3, as DNA: TGTGCCAGCAGATCTAGCGCGGGGGGCCAAGAGACCCAGTACTTC. Amino acid sequence: CASRSSAGGQETQYF.

The rearrangement uses TRBV19 and TRBJ2-1, with 7 nucleotides matching TRBD2. This CDR3 is 16 amino acids long. The J segment lost 5 bases and the V segment lost 1 base, leaving 8 bases of the junction unmatched. CDR1 is LNHDA, CDR2 SQIVND, per germline (reference sequence). The CDR3 DNA follows: TGTGCCAGTAGTATAGGACTGGGACTAACCGACAATGAGCAGTTCTTC. Translation: CASSIGLGLTDNEQFF.

This clone came up once. The V and J genes are TRBV4-3 and TRBJ1-1; D gene uncertain. The germline V gene has CDR1 LGHNA and CDR2 YSLEER. The CDR3 length is 18 residues. The ends were cut back, 2 bases at V and 3 bases at J, with 22 bases in the middle. CDR3 in DNA: TGCGCCAGCAGCCAATCTGGGCCTCACGGGGAAGGAGACACTGAAGCTTTCTTT. This encodes CASSQSGPHGEGDTEAFF.

The chain links TRBV7-3 to TRBJ2-1, with a weak D call TRBD1 (6 bases). Trimming took off 0 bases at V and 10 bases at J, with 10 bases between the two ends. Germline V gene lookup returns CDR1 SGHTA and CDR2 FQGTGA. CDR3 length: 13 residues. CDR3 residues: CASSLTDRKEQFF. The CDR3 DNA reads as TGTGCCAGCAGCTTAACGGACAGAAAGGAGCAGTTCTTC.

The rearrangement uses TRBV2 and TRBJ1-1; weak D call: TRBD1 (5 bases). V was clipped by 7 bases and J by 2 bases, with 17 bases between them. This CDR3 is 15 amino acids long. Germline values: CDR1 SNHLY, CDR2 FYNNEI. The CDR3 region is CASIGSGGHNTEAFF. CDR3 bases: TGTGCCAGCATTGGGTCCGGCGGACACAACACTGAAGCTTTCTTT. Combining the CDR3 with reference TRBV2 and TRBJ1-1 gives the whole variable domain EPEVTQTPSHQVTQMGQEVILRCVPISNHLYFYWYRQILGQKVEFLVSFYNNEISEKSEIFDDQFSVERPDGSNFTLKIRSTKLEDSAMYFCASIGSGGHNTEAFFGQGTRLTVV.

The rearrangement uses TRBV7-8 and TRBJ2-4; 9 nucleotides agree with TRBD2. This CDR3 is built from 17 residues. Germline V gene data show CDR1 as SGHVS and CDR2 as FQNEAQ. V lost 3 bases, J lost 9 bases, and 15 bases stayed unmatched. CDR3 DNA: TGTGCCAGCAGCTTCGGCGGGGGGGCCAGTAGGGGCGGCATTCAGTACTTC. Translating it yields CASSFGGGASRGGIQYF.

This clone was seen once. The chain carries TRBV5-4 and TRBJ1-4, with D possibly TRBD1 on 5 matching bases. Trimming pared 1 base from V and 0 bases from J, leaving 7 bases between. The CDR3 totals 15 residues. The germline V gene has CDR1 SGHNT and CDR2 YYREEE (reference sequence). CDR3 residues: CASSLKGSTNEKLFF. The DNA of the CDR3 is TGTGCCAGCAGCTTGAAGGGGTCAACTAATGAAAAACTGTTTTTT.

V usage is TRBV7-6 and J usage is TRBJ1-5; 7 nucleotides match TRBD1. Germline trimming cut 4 bases from V and 2 bases from J; bases unmatched to any gene: 2. The CDR3 sequence is 14 residues long. Germline V gene lookup returns CDR1 SGHVS and CDR2 FNYEAQ. The CDR3 nucleotides are TGTGCCAGCAGCTCCGGACAGGGCAATCAGCCCCAGCATTTT. Translated, it gives CASSSGQGNQPQHF.

CDR3 sequence reads: CASSLEAAVDGYTF. CDR3 nucleotide sequence: TGCGCCAGCAGCTTGGAGGCGGCGGTCGATGGCTACACCTTC. The rearrangement joins TRBV5-1 to TRBJ1-2; D is uncertain. The CDR3 runs 14 residues. Germline V gene sequence: CDR1 SGHRS, CDR2 YFSETQ. The V end was cut by 0 bases, the J end by 6 bases, with 12 bases between.

This clone was observed a handful of times. The gene calls are TRBV23-1 and TRBJ1-2; TRBD1 is a possible D gene (6 bases). TRBV23-1 is filed as an ORF, its function uncertain. The CDR3 is 13 amino acids. The ends were cut back, 4 bases at V and 8 bases at J, with 14 bases in the middle. The CDR3: CASSRDRPRGYTF. The CDR3 bases are TGCGCCAGCAGTCGTGACAGGCCCAGGGGCTACACCTTC.

About this clone itself: This may arise from a read error, as a much more abundant clone is one base away. The J gene is TRBJ2-5, the V gene TRBV2; the D gene is possibly TRBD2 (6 bases). Germline V lookup: CDR1 SNHLY, CDR2 FYNNEI. The CDR3 sequence is 12 residues long. Trimming removed 7 bases at V and 5 bases at J, with 11 bases between. The CDR3 DNA sequence: TGTGCCAGCACGGGGGACGGGGAGACCCAGTACTTC. The encoded protein is CASTGDGETQYF.

CDR3 coding DNA: TGTGCCAGCAGCTCCGACACCACCACCGGGGAGCTGTTTTTT. It codes for CASSSDTTTGELFF. V gene TRBV7-3 combines with J gene TRBJ2-2; D is unresolved. Trimming removed 4 bases from V and 4 bases from J, with 10 bases in between. Germline CDR1 reads SGHTA; CDR2 reads FQGTGA. The CDR3 runs 14 residues.

In this sample, this clone turned up once. The germline gene is not matched at one end of the junction; a read error may be the cause. The chain combines TRBV7-9 with TRBJ1-1, with 7 nucleotides matching TRBD1. CDR1 is SEHNR and CDR2 is FQNEAQ in the germline V gene (reference sequence). The CDR3 runs to 15 residues. The CDR3 nucleotides read TGTTCCAGCAGCCCACGACAGGGAATGAACACTGAAGCTTTCTTT. This codes for CSSSPRQGMNTEAFF.

This sequence joins TRBV12-5 and TRBJ2-5, with a tentative D call TRBD2 (7 bases). The V and J ends lost 4 bases and 4 bases respectively, with 19 bases between them. The germline V gene encodes CDR1 LGHNT and CDR2 FRNRAP. The length of the CDR3 is 16 residues. The CDR3 nucleotides are TGTGCTAGTGGTTGGACCTTAGCGGGCAGGGGAGAGACCCAGTACTTC. Protein sequence: CASGWTLAGRGETQYF.

CDR3 protein: CASSKGRSRLNEKLFF. The CDR3 coding sequence is TGTGCCAGCAGCAAAGGACGGAGCCGCCTTAATGAAAAACTGTTTTTT. The rearrangement uses TRBV21-1 and TRBJ1-4. TRBV21-1 is deemed a pseudogene. The CDR3 runs to 16 residues.

Details on this clone: Mismatch with germline at one junction end may stem from a read error. The chain is built from TRBV7-9 and TRBJ2-7; 8 nucleotides agree with TRBD2. This CDR3 is built from 17 residues. CDR1 and CDR2 from the germline V gene are SEHNR and FQNEAQ (reference sequence). The CDR3 protein is CSSSSGGVTGPPYEQYF. In DNA form, the CDR3 reads TGTTCCAGCAGCTCCGGGGGGGTGACAGGCCCCCCCTACGAGCAGTACTTC.

The rearrangement links TRBV5-4 to TRBJ1-2; the match to TRBD1 covers 8 bases. The CDR3 spans 15 residues. Germline V lookup: CDR1 SGHNT, CDR2 YYREEE (reference sequence). J lost 4 bases, V lost 0 bases, and 5 bases had no gene match. For the CDR3, the DNA is TGTGCCAGCAGCTTGGGGCAACAGGGGGTCTATGGCTACACCTTC. This codes for CASSLGQQGVYGYTF.

This clone occurred a few times. The chain combines TRBV19 with TRBJ1-2, with D unresolved. V was trimmed by 0 bases and J by 4 bases, leaving 6 bases between them. Germline V gene sequence: CDR1 LNHDA, CDR2 SQIVND (reference sequence). The CDR3 is 13 residues long. CDR3 region: CASSIEPSYGYTF. CDR3 DNA sequence: TGTGCCAGTAGTATAGAACCCAGCTATGGCTACACCTTC.

This clone was counted once. This chain links TRBV12-5 with TRBJ2-7; D uncertain. The CDR3 runs 16 residues. CDR1 LGHNT and CDR2 FRNRAP come from the germline V gene. V lost 0 bases and J lost 5, with 17 bases in between. CDR3 loop: CASGLVRWASSDEQYF. CDR3 DNA: TGTGCTAGTGGTTTGGTACGCTGGGCTTCTTCGGACGAGCAGTACTTC.

This clone was detected a few times. This chain uses TRBV5-1 with TRBJ2-7, with D possibly being TRBD2 (5 bases). V was trimmed by 0 bases and J by 1 base, leaving 17 bases between them. There are 17 residues in the CDR3. Germline-derived CDR1 and CDR2 are SGHRS and YFSETQ. CDR3 nucleotide sequence: TGCGCCAGCAGCTTGGGGGCCCGGGGTCTAGGTTCCTACGAGCAGTACTTC. Its translation is CASSLGARGLGSYEQYF.

Comment on this clone: Compared with germline, one end of the junction differs, possibly owing to a read error. V usage is TRBV7-9 and J usage is TRBJ2-3; 8 positions match TRBD2. Germline CDR1 is SEHNR and CDR2 is FQNEAQ (reference sequence). The CDR3 is 14 amino acids. CDR3 amino acids: CSSSPGGSADTQYF. CDR3 in DNA: TGTTCCAGCAGCCCGGGGGGGTCGGCAGATACGCAGTATTTT.

This chain joins TRBV7-2 and TRBJ2-5, with D possibly TRBD1 on 6 matching bases. The CDR3 is 14 residues long. Germline loops: CDR1 SGHTA, CDR2 FQGNSA. The ends were cut back, 0 bases at V and 2 bases at J, with 7 bases in the middle. The CDR3 protein is CASSLARGQETQYF. Written as DNA, the CDR3 is TGTGCCAGCAGCTTAGCCAGGGGTCAAGAGACCCAGTACTTC.

This clone was picked up a small number of times. This CDR3 reads CASSYTGEIYEQYF. The CDR3 coding sequence is TGTGCCAGCAGTTATACGGGGGAAATCTACGAGCAGTACTTC. V usage is TRBV6-5 and J usage is TRBJ2-7, with D perhaps matching TRBD2 (6 bases). The CDR3 covers 14 residues. Trimming removed 3 bases at V and 3 bases at J, with 12 bases between. In germline, CDR1 is MNHEY, CDR2 SVGAGI.

This clone was counted a single time. Relative to the germline gene, one junction end is altered; a read error may explain this. V is TRBV7-9 and J is TRBJ1-2; TRBD1 aligns across 7 bases. CDR1 is SEHNR and CDR2 is FQNEAQ in the germline V gene (reference sequence). The CDR3 is 17 residues long. This chain's CDR3 is CSSSLNIKGPTGTGYTF. CDR3 in DNA: TGTTCCAGCAGCTTAAACATAAAGGGGCCGACAGGGACTGGCTACACCTTC. Filled out from reference TRBV7-9 and TRBJ1-2, the complete variable domain reads DTGVSQNPRHKITKRGQNVTFRCDPISEHNRLYWYRQTLGQGPEFLTYFQNEAQLEKSRLLSDRFSAERPKGSFSTLEIQRTEQGDSAMYLCSSSLNIKGPTGTGYTFGSGTRLTVV.